This T cell receptor (beta chain) was recorded in a study of post-analysis software for immune sequencing data. Study-level points and caveats: Same-batch preparations were strongly co-clustered by F measure. Significantly lower normalized Chao1 diversity was found in patients with multiple sclerosis relative to controls.

In regard to this clonotype: The antigen is unknown.

Unique molecular identifiers were carried by the TCR beta cDNA libraries. Around 500,000 cDNA molecules came from about 1 to 10 million T cells. TCRdb re-called the PCR reads through MiXCR, storing one row per CDR3 protein. The sample contains 700,000 to 900,000 distinct CDR3 sequences, 40% to 55% of which appear only once. Sequencing was performed on blood. The receptor comes from a girl aged 10 to 17 with multiple sclerosis.

In DNA, the CDR3 is TGCAGTGCTAGCCGGGAACCGGGTCATGGGACCCGCGAGCAGTACTTC. As protein: CSASREPGHGTREQYF. The chain couples TRBV20-1 to TRBJ2-4; possibly TRBD1 or TRBD2 for D (5 bases each). The end of the DNA fits TRBJ2-7 better, so the J call may be wrong. The CDR3 is made up of 16 amino acids. In germline, CDR1 is DFQATT, CDR2 SNEGSKA (reference sequence).